The 16 T cell receptor beta chains listed next were all sequenced from one sample in a study of cytomegalovirus exposure and HLA in healthy donors. This PCR relied on a set of 60 Vbeta primers and 13 Jbeta primers. Method: immunoSEQ multiplex PCR; TCRdb's copy keeps in-frame clones and lacks some. The sample yields about 120,000 clones, 77% seen once. Sequencing was done on a sample of PBMCs. Receptor source: a man between 18 and 29 years old in good health and CMV-seropositive.

The J gene is TRBJ2-1, the V gene TRBV5-8; 8 nucleotides match TRBD2. CDR3 size: 16 residues. The germline V gene has CDR1 SGHTS and CDR2 YDEGEE. Unmatched junction bases numbered 10, after V lost 5 bases and J lost 3 bases. The CDR3 DNA is TGTGCCAGCAGAGATAAAGCGGGGGCCCACTACAATGAGCAGTTCTTC. Translation gives CASRDKAGAHYNEQFF.

This chain connects TRBV7-9 to TRBJ2-3; unclear D gene. With 6 bases removed from V and 6 bases from J, the gap between germline ends came to 13 bases. Germline V lookup: CDR1 SEHNR, CDR2 FQNEAQ (reference sequence). This CDR3 is built from 13 residues. CDR3 DNA sequence: TGTGCCAGCAGGATAACAGCAGGCGATACGCAGTATTTT. This sequence encodes CASRITAGDTQYF.

This clone came up a few times. CDR3 residues: CASSPDRGFNEKLFF. The CDR3 DNA is TGTGCCAGCAGCCCGGACAGGGGATTTAATGAAAAACTGTTTTTT. The rearrangement joins TRBV5-6 to TRBJ1-4; TRBD1 matches 9 bases. This CDR3 has 15 amino acids. V shed 4 bases, J shed 4 bases, and the junction held 5 bases outside the gene matches. Germline loops: CDR1 SGHDT, CDR2 YYEEEE.

This rearrangement joins TRBV5-6 to TRBJ2-3; D may be TRBD2 (5 bases). This CDR3 has 15 residues. Trimming took 3 bases from V and 3 from J, leaving 14 bases between them. Germline values: CDR1 SGHDT, CDR2 YYEEEE. CDR3 sequence (DNA): TGTGCCAGCAGCTACCTCGGGGATAGTACAGATACGCAGTATTTT. Protein sequence: CASSYLGDSTDTQYF. Filled out from reference TRBV5-6 and TRBJ2-3, the complete variable domain reads DAGVTQSPTHLIKTRGQQVTLRCSPKSGHDTVSWYQQALGQGPQFIFQYYEEEERQRGNFPDRFSGHQFPNYSSELNVNALLLGDSALYLCASSYLGDSTDTQYFGPGTRLTVL.

The rearrangement joins TRBV7-2 to TRBJ2-7; 11 bases are shared with TRBD2. After removal of 1 base from V and 2 bases from J, the junction contained 1 base not matched to a gene. The CDR3 has 15 amino acids. Germline assignment: CDR1 SGHTA and CDR2 FQGNSA. CDR3 protein: CASSLVSGGAYEQYF. The CDR3 region has the DNA TGTGCCAGCAGCTTAGTTAGCGGGGGGGCCTACGAGCAGTACTTC. Drawing the rest from reference TRBV7-2 and TRBJ2-7, the complete variable domain is GAGVSQSPSNKVTEKGKDVELRCDPISGHTALYWYRQSLGQGLEFLIYFQGNSAPDKSGLPSDRFSAERTGGSVSTLTIQRTQQEDSAVYLCASSLVSGGAYEQYFGPGTRLTVT.

This chain connects TRBV30 to TRBJ1-2, with a tentative D call TRBD1 (5 bases). Trimming shortened V by 1 base and J by 7 bases, and 16 bases separated the two germline ends. Germline V lookup: CDR1 GTSNPN, CDR2 SVGIG (reference sequence). This CDR3 has 14 residues. The CDR3 protein is CAWSGTTGDLGYTF. The CDR3 DNA sequence: TGTGCCTGGAGTGGGACGACGGGGGATCTTGGCTACACCTTC.

This sequence joins TRBV27 and TRBJ2-2; TRBD1 agrees at 9 bases. The CDR3 loop spans 17 amino acids. The germline gives CDR1 MNHEY, CDR2 SMNVEV (reference sequence). Losses at the gene ends were 5 bases for V and 2 bases for J; bases not matched to a gene: 9. The CDR3 DNA reads as TGTGCCAGCAGTGGGGACAGGGAAGAAGAAAACACCGGGGAGCTGTTTTTT. Translating it yields CASSGDREEENTGELFF.

CDR3 nucleotide sequence: TGTGCCAGCAGTAGTCACAGGGGGCCATATGGCTACACCTTC. As protein: CASSSHRGPYGYTF. The gene calls are TRBV6-6 and TRBJ1-2, with TRBD1 matching over 9 bases. The CDR3 totals 14 residues. V gave up 5 bases and J gave up 5 bases; unmatched junction bases: 6. Germline V gives CDR1 MNHNY, CDR2 SVGAGI (reference sequence).

The genes are TRBV5-8 and TRBJ2-7, with D possibly matching TRBD1 (6 bases). CDR1 and CDR2 (germline): SGHTS, YDEGEE. V was cut by 1 base and J by 1 base, with 12 bases left in between. CDR3 length: 15 residues. CDR3 DNA: TGTGCCAGCAGCTTGTTATCAGGGGTTTCCTACGAGCAGTACTTC. This gives the protein CASSLLSGVSYEQYF.

The chain joins TRBV6-5 to TRBJ1-6; a weak D match, TRBD1 (5 bases). The germline V gene has CDR1 MNHEY and CDR2 SVGAGI. V was cut by 8 bases and J by 10 bases, with 15 bases left in between. The CDR3 spans 13 residues. This CDR3 reads CASSWDGGSPLHF. The CDR3 region has the DNA TGTGCCAGCTCCTGGGACGGGGGATCACCCCTCCACTTT.

The chain has TRBV5-4 and TRBJ2-7; D is perhaps TRBD2 (5 bases). The CDR3 extends over 13 amino acids. The V end was cut by 3 bases, the J end by 5 bases, with 12 bases between. Germline V lookup: CDR1 SGHNT, CDR2 YYREEE (reference sequence). CDR3 bases: TGTGCCAGCAGCTCGGGATCCCCCCACGAGCAGTACTTC. Protein sequence: CASSSGSPHEQYF.

A single count supports this clone. The CDR3 spells CASSEVGWTDTQYF. The CDR3 DNA sequence: TGTGCCAGCAGTGAGGTCGGGTGGACAGATACGCAGTATTTT. J is TRBJ2-3 and V is TRBV6-1; D is undetermined. This CDR3 region has 14 residues. Germline lookup yields CDR1 MNHNS and CDR2 SASEGT. With 3 bases removed from V and 3 bases from J, the gap between germline ends came to 10 bases.

The chain joins TRBV15 to TRBJ1-4; D possibly corresponds to TRBD1 (5 bases). Trimming stripped 6 bases from V and 8 bases from J, with 16 bases between. CDR3 size: 14 residues. CDR1 is LNHNV and CDR2 is YYDKDF in the germline V gene (reference sequence). The CDR3 spells CATSRTEKGEKLFF. CDR3 nucleotides: TGTGCCACCAGTAGGACCGAAAAGGGGGAAAAACTGTTTTTT.

This clone has more than one count but fewer than ten. The junction differs from germline at one of its ends, possibly a read error. J is TRBJ2-4 and V is TRBV6-5; maybe TRBD1 (5 bases). CDR3 length equals 14 residues. Germline-derived CDR1 and CDR2 are MNHEY and SVGAGI. CDR3 sequence: CASSYSGAKNSQYF. In DNA, the CDR3 is TGTGCCAGCAGTTACTCTGGGGCCAAAAACAGTCAGTACTTC.

V usage is TRBV6-4 and J usage is TRBJ2-3; 7 bases are a match to TRBD1. The CDR3 loop spans 14 amino acids. The trim removed 6 bases at V and 3 bases at J, leaving 6 bases unmatched. CDR1 is MRHNA and CDR2 is SNTAGT in the germline V gene. For the CDR3, the DNA is TGTGCCAGCAGGAGGGGGCCAGAAACAGATACGCAGTATTTT. Amino acids: CASRRGPETDTQYF.

This clone was counted once. The gene calls are TRBV6-6 and TRBJ2-7, with D possibly TRBD2 on 5 matching bases. Germline V gene lookup returns CDR1 MNHNY and CDR2 SVGAGI (reference sequence). This CDR3 has 13 amino acids. Trimming left V 7 bases short and J 9 bases short, with 19 bases between. DNA of the CDR3: TGTGCCAGCACCAAAACCTTGGGCGGGCCGCAGTACTTC. Translating it yields CASTKTLGGPQYF.